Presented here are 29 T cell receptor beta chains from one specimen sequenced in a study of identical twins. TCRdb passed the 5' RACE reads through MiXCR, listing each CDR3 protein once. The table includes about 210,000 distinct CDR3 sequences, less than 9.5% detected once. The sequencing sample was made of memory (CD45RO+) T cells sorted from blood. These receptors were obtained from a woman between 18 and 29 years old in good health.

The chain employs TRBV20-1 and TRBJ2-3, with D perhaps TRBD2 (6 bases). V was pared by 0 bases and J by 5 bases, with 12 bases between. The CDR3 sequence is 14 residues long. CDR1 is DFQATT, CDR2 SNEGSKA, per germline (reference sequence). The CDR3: CSARDRRGGDTQYF. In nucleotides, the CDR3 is TGCAGTGCTAGAGATCGGCGGGGTGGAGATACGCAGTATTTT.

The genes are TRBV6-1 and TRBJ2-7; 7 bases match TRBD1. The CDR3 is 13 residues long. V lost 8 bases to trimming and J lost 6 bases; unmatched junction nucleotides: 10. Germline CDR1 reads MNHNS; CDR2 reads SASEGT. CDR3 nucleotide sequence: TGTGCCAGCTCCGCCAGGGGGTACCCCGAGCAGTACTTC. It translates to CASSARGYPEQYF.

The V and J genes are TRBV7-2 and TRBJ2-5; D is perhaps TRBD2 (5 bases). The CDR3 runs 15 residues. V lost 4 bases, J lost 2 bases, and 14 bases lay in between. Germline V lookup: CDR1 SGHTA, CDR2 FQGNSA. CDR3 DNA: TGTGCCAGCAGCTCCCGAAATGGACTGCAAGAGACCCAGTACTTC. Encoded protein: CASSSRNGLQETQYF.

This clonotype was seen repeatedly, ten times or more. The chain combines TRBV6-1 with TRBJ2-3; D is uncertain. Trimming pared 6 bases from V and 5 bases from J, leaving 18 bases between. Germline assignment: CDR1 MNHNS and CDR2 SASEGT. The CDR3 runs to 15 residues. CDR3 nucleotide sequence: TGTGCCAGCAGCCCCCGGGCAGACGGCCAAGATACGCAGTATTTT. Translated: CASSPRADGQDTQYF.

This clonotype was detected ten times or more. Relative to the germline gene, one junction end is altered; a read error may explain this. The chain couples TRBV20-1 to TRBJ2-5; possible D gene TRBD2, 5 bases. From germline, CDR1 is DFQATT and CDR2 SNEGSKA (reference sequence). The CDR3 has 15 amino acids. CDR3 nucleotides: TGCAGTGCTAGATCCGTACTAGTCCCCCAAAAGACCCAGTACTTC. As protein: CSARSVLVPQKTQYF.

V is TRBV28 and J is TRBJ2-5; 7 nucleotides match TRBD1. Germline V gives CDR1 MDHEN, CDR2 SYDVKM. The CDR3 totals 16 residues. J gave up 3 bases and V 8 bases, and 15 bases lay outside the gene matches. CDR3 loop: CASALGQPTGKETQYF. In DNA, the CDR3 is TGTGCCAGCGCCTTGGGACAGCCCACCGGAAAAGAGACCCAGTACTTC.

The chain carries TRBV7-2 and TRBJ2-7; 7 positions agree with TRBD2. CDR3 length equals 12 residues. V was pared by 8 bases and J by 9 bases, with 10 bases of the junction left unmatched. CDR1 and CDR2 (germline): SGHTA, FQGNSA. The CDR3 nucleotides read TGTGCCAGCTCCGGGACTACCTTCGGGCAGTACTTC. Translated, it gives CASSGTTFGQYF.

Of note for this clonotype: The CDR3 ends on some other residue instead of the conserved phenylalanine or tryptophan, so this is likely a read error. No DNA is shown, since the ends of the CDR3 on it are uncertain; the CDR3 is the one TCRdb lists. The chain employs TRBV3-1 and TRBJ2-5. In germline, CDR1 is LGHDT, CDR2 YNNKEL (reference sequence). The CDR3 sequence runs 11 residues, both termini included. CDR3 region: CASSFRTEARL.

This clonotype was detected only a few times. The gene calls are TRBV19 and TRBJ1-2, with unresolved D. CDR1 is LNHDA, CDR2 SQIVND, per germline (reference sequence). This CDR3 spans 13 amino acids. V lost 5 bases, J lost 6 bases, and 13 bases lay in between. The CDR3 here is CASSPPMTHGYTF. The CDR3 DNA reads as TGTGCCAGTAGTCCTCCCATGACACATGGCTACACCTTC.

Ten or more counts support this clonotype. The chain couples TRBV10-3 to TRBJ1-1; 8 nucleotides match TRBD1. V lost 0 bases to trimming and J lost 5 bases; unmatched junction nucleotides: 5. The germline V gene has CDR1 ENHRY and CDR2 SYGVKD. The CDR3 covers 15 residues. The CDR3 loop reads CAISESDRGPTEAFF. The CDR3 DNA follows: TGTGCCATCAGTGAGTCCGACAGGGGACCGACTGAAGCTTTCTTT.

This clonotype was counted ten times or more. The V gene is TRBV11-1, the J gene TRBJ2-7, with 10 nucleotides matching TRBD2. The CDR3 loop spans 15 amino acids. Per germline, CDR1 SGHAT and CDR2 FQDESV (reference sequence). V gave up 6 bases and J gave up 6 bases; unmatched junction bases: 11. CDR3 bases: TGTGCCAGCAGACTTAGCGGGGGGAATCTATTCGAGCAGTACTTC. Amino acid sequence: CASRLSGGNLFEQYF.

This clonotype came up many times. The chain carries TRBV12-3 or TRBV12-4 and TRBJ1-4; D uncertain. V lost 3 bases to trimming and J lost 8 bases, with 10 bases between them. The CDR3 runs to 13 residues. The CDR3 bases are TGTGCCAGCAGTTTTATGGATGGCGAAAAACTGTTTTTT. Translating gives CASSFMDGEKLFF.

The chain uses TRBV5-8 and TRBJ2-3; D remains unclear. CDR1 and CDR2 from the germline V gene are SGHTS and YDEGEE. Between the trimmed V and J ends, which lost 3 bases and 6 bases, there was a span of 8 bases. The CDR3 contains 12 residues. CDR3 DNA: TGTGCCAGCAGCTCTCAGGAGGATACGCAGTATTTT. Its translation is CASSSQEDTQYF. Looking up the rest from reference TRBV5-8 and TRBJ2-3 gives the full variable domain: EAGVTQSPTHLIKTRGQQATLRCSPISGHTSVYWYQQALGLGLQFLLWYDEGEERNRGNFPPRFSGRQFPNYSSELNVNALELEDSALYLCASSSQEDTQYFGPGTRLTVL.

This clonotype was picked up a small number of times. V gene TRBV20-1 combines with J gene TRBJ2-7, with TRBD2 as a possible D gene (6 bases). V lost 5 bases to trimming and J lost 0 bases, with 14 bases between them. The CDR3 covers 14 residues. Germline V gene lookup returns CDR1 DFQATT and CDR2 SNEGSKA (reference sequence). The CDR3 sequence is CSAVPGDRSYEQYF. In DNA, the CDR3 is TGCAGTGCTGTCCCGGGGGACCGCTCCTACGAGCAGTACTTC.

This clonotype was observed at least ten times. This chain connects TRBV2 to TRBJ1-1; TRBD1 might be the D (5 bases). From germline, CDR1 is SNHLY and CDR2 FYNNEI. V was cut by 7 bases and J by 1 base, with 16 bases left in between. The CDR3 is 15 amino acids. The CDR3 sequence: CASTPQGLGNTEAFF. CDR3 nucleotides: TGTGCCAGCACCCCTCAGGGTCTTGGGAACACTGAAGCTTTCTTT.

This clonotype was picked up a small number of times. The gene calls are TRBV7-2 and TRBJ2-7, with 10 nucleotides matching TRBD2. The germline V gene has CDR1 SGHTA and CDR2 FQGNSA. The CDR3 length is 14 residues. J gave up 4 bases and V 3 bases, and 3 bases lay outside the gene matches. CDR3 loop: CASSFQRGGYEQYF. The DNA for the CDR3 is TGTGCCAGCAGCTTTCAGCGGGGGGGTTACGAGCAGTACTTC.

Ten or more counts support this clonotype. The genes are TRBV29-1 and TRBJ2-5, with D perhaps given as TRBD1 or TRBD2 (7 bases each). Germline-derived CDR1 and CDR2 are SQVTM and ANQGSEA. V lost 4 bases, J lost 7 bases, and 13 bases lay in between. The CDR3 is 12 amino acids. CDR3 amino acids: CSVGSGDRTQYF. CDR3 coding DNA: TGCAGCGTTGGAAGCGGGGACAGGACCCAGTACTTC.

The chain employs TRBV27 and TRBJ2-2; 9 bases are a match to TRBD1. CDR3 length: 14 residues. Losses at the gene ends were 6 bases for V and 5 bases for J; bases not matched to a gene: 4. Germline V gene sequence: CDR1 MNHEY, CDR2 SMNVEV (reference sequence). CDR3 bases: TGTGCCAGCAGAAAGGGACAGGGAACCGGGGAGCTGTTTTTT. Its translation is CASRKGQGTGELFF.

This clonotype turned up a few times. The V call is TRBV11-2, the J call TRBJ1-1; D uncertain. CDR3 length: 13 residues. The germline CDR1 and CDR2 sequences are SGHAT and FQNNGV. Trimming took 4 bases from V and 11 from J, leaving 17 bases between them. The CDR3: CASSSEIEGNAFF. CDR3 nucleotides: TGTGCCAGCAGCTCCGAGATTGAAGGTAATGCTTTCTTT. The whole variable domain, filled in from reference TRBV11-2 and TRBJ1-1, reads EAGVAQSPRYKIIEKRQSVAFWCNPISGHATLYWYQQILGQGPKLLIQFQNNGVVDDSQLPKDRFSAERLKGVDSTLKIQPAKLEDSAVYLCASSSEIEGNAFFGQGTRLTVV.

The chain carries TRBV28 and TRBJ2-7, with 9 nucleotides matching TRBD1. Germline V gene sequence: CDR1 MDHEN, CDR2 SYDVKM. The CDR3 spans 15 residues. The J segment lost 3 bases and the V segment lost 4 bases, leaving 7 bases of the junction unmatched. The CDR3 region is CASSSTGGRHYEQYF. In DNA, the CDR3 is TGTGCCAGCAGTTCCACAGGGGGCCGACACTACGAGCAGTACTTC.

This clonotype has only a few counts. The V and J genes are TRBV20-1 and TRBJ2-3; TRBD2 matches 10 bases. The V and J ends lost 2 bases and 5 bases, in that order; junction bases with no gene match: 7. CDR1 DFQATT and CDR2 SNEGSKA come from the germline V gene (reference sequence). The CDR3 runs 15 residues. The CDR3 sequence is CSARNLAGDGDTQYF. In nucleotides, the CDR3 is TGCAGTGCTAGAAACCTAGCGGGAGATGGAGATACGCAGTATTTT.

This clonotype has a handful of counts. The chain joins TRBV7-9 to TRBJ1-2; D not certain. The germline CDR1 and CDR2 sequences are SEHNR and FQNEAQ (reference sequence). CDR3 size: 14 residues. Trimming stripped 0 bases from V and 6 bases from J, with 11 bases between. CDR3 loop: CASSLANGMHGYTF. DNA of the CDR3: TGTGCCAGCAGCTTAGCGAATGGGATGCATGGCTACACCTTC.

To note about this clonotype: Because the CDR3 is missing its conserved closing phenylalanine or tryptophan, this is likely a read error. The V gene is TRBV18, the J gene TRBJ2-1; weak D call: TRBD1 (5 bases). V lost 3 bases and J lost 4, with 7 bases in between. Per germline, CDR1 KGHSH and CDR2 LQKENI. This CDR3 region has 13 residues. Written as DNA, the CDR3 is TGTGCCAGCTCACCCAAGGGGTACAATGAGCAGTTCTTG. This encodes CASSPKGYNEQFL.

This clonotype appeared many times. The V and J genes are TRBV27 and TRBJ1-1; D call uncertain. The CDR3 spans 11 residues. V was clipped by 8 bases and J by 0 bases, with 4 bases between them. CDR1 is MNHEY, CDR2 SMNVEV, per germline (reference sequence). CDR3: CASWLNTEAFF. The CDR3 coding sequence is TGTGCCAGCTGGCTGAACACTGAAGCTTTCTTT.

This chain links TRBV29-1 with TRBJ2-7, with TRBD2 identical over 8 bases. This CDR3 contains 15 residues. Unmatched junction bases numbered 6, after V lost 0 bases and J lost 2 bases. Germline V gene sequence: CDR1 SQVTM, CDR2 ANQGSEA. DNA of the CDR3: TGCAGCGTTGAAGATCCTAGCGGGCAGGCCTACGAGCAGTACTTC. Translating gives CSVEDPSGQAYEQYF.

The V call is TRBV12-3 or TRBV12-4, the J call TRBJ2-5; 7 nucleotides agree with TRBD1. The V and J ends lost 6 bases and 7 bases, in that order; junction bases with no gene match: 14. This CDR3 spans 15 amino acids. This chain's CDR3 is CASSQADRDLRTQYF. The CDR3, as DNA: TGTGCCAGCAGCCAGGCCGACAGGGACCTGAGGACCCAGTACTTC.

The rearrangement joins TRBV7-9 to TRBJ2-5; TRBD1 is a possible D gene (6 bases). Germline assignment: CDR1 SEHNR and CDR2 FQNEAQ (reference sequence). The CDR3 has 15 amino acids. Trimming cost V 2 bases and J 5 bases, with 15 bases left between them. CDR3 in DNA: TGTGCCAGCAGCTTAATACAGGGCCCTCGGGAGACCCAGTACTTC. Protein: CASSLIQGPRETQYF.

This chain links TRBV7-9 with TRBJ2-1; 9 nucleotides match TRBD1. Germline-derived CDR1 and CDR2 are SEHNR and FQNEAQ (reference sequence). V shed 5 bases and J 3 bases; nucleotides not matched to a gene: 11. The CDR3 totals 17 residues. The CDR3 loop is CASSPPKKTGGYNEQFF. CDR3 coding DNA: TGTGCCAGCAGCCCGCCCAAAAAGACAGGGGGCTACAATGAGCAGTTCTTC.

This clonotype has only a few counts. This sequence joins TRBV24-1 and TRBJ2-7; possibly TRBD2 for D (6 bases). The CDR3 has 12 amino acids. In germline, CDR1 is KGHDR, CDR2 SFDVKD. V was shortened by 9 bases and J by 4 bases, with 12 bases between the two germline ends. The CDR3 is CATVRGKYEQYF. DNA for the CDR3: TGTGCCACCGTCCGGGGGAAGTACGAGCAGTACTTC.